One sample yielded the 7 T cell receptor beta chains listed below, sequenced in a study of T cells in Graves' hyperthyroidism and ophthalmopathy. TCR beta CDR3 regions were amplified from RNA. RT-PCR in the first round (using the HTBI primer set) targeted the TCR CDR3. Using its own MiXCR run on the multiplex PCR reads, TCRdb lists one record per CDR3 protein. The data hold 750,000 to 900,000 distinct CDR3 sequences, with approximately 40% observed a single time. The sequenced sample was blood. All receptors derive from a young man with Graves' hyperthyroidism.

A remark on this clonotype: A much larger clone differs from this one at a single base, so this may be a read error. The V call is TRBV24-1, the J call TRBJ2-5; maybe TRBD1 (5 bases). The CDR3 runs 15 residues. Germline CDR1 is KGHDR and CDR2 is SFDVKD. The CDR3 nucleotides are TGTGCCACCAGTTATTTTATCAGGGTCGGAGAGACCCAGTACTTC. Its translation is CATSYFIRVGETQYF.

The chain is built from TRBV7-2 and TRBJ2-7; 7 nucleotides line up with TRBD1. The V segment lost 1 base and the J segment 5 bases; nucleotides outside the gene matches: 5. Looked up from germline, CDR1 is SGHTA and CDR2 is FQGNSA. This CDR3 has 14 residues. The CDR3 DNA sequence: TGTGCCAGCAGCTTAGTGACAGGGTCCCACGAGCAGTACTTC. This encodes CASSLVTGSHEQYF. Based on the CDR3 plus reference TRBV7-2 and TRBJ2-7, the full variable domain is GAGVSQSPSNKVTEKGKDVELRCDPISGHTALYWYRQSLGQGLEFLIYFQGNSAPDKSGLPSDRFSAERTGGSVSTLTIQRTQQEDSAVYLCASSLVTGSHEQYFGPGTRLTVT.

This chain uses TRBV10-2 with TRBJ2-3, with D hard to call. The V end was cut by 2 bases, the J end by 0 bases, with 6 bases between. The germline gives CDR1 WSHSY, CDR2 SAAADI. The CDR3 has 14 residues. Written as DNA, the CDR3 is TGCGCCAGCAGTGAGCGGAGAAGCACAGATACGCAGTATTTT. Translating it yields CASSERRSTDTQYF.

CDR3 residues: CASSLSRGHSNQPQHF. The CDR3 DNA sequence: TGTGCCAGCAGCTTATCGAGGGGGCATAGCAATCAGCCCCAGCATTTT. The chain has TRBV7-2 and TRBJ1-5; 7 nucleotides agree with TRBD1. Germline assignment: CDR1 SGHTA and CDR2 FQGNSA. V was pared by 2 bases and J by 0 bases, with 4 bases of the junction left unmatched. The CDR3 is 16 residues long.

The CDR3: CASSLGGGLAGETQYF. The CDR3 bases are TGTGCCAGCAGCTTGGGCGGGGGACTAGCGGGAGAGACCCAGTACTTC. The chain links TRBV11-2 to TRBJ2-5; 12 nucleotides line up with TRBD2. The CDR3 contains 16 residues. Trimming cost V 3 bases and J 4 bases; bases outside gene matches: 6. Per germline, CDR1 SGHAT and CDR2 FQNNGV. The full variable domain, rest sourced from reference TRBV11-2 and TRBJ2-5, is EAGVAQSPRYKIIEKRQSVAFWCNPISGHATLYWYQQILGQGPKLLIQFQNNGVVDDSQLPKDRFSAERLKGVDSTLKIQPAKLEDSAVYLCASSLGGGLAGETQYFGPGTRLLVL.

A remark on this clonotype: A read error may explain this, as a much larger clone is one base away. The chain links TRBV20-1 to TRBJ1-6, with TRBD1 matching over 7 bases. From germline, CDR1 is DFQATT and CDR2 SNEGSKA (reference sequence). This CDR3 has 14 amino acids. The CDR3 protein is CGARDDRESSPLHF. The CDR3, as DNA: TGCGGTGCTAGGGATGACAGGGAAAGTTCACCCCTCCACTTT.

V usage is TRBV6-6 and J usage is TRBJ1-1; no firm D call. The V gene lost 2 bases and the J gene lost 4 bases, with 8 bases spanning the gap. Germline V gene lookup returns CDR1 MNHNY and CDR2 SVGAGI (reference sequence). The CDR3 totals 13 residues. The CDR3 coding sequence is TGTGCCAGCAGTTACCTCGGGATCACTGAAGCTTTCTTT. This translates into CASSYLGITEAFF.